This TCR beta chain was captured in a study of blood T cell repertoires in COVID-19. The overall study: Researchers got acute and convalescent COVID-19 samples from the United States, Italy and Spain.

Assay: immunoSEQ multiplex PCR; the TCRdb copy retains only in-frame clones and omits some. The sample includes about 270,000 clones, approximately 90% of them seen just once. Participants spanned ages about 18 to 89 years and resided in 20 to 30 US areas. Up to 2 weeks before entering the study, exposed participants had met a COVID-19 case. V trimming: 6 bases; J trimming: 0 bases; junction bases outside the gene matches: 18. Looked up from germline, CDR1 is PRHDT and CDR2 is FYEKMQ (reference sequence). This CDR3 spans 20 amino acids. This TCR was recovered from a man aged 35 to 55 who had been exposed to COVID-19. Sequenced material: PBMCs or T cells enriched from blood (not recorded which). The chain joins TRBV13 to TRBJ2-2; TRBD1 agrees at 8 bases. The DNA for the CDR3 is TGTGCCAGCAGTGCAGGGGCAGGGGGCCCATATTACGCGAACACCGGGGAGCTGTTTTTT. Its protein product is CASSAGAGGPYYANTGELFF.